This T cell receptor beta chain was identified during a study of CD8 T cells in Susac syndrome. Germline V gene sequence: CDR1 LGHNA, CDR2 YSLEER. The CDR3 is 18 amino acids. Trimming removed 1 base from V and 4 bases from J, with 20 bases in between. From blood CD8+ and CD4+ T cells, TCR beta sequences were generated. TEMRA cells were FACS-enriched, with CD8+ and CD4+ T cells isolated negatively. The RNA, about 0.45 to 1 ug, was put through reverse transcription using random hexamers. Coverage of TCR beta CDR3 amplification by immunoSEQ multiplex PCR extended to 54 Vbeta and 13 Jbeta. TCRdb re-called the immunoSEQ multiplex PCR reads through MiXCR, storing one row per CDR3 protein. The sample has 40,000 to 55,000 distinct CDR3 sequences, roughly 93% seen once; the top ten hold approximately 0.49%.

This sequence was found in a human donor with multiple sclerosis. V is TRBV4-3 and J is TRBJ1-3; D may be TRBD1 (6 bases). The sequencing sample was made of CD8+ T cells from PBMCs. CDR3 DNA sequence: TGCGCCAGCAGCCAAGTTACTTCAGGGGCTGAAGGAGGAAACACCATATATTTT. It yields the protein CASSQVTSGAEGGNTIYF.